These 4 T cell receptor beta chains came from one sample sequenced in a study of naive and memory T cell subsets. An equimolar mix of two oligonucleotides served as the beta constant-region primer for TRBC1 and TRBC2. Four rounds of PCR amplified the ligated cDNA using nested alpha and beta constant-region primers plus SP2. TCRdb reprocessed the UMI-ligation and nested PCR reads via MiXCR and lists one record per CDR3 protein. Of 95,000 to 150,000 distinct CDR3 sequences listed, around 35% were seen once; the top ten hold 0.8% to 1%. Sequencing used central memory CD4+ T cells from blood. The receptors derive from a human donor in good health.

The CDR3 reads CSARAGSGSWGTYEQYF. CDR3 bases: TGCAGTGCTAGAGCGGGTAGCGGGAGTTGGGGAACCTACGAGCAGTACTTC. The chain has TRBV20-1 and TRBJ2-7; TRBD2 agrees at 9 bases. This CDR3 is built from 17 residues. The germline V gene encodes CDR1 DFQATT and CDR2 SNEGSKA (reference sequence). V was pared by 1 base and J by 2 bases, with 12 bases of the junction left unmatched.

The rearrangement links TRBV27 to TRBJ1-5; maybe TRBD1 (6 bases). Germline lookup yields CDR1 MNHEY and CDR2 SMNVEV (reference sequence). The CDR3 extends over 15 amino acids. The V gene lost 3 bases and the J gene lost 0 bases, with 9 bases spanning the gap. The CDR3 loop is CASSFSRGSNQPQHF. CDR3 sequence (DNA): TGTGCCAGCAGTTTCAGCAGGGGTAGCAATCAGCCCCAGCATTTT.

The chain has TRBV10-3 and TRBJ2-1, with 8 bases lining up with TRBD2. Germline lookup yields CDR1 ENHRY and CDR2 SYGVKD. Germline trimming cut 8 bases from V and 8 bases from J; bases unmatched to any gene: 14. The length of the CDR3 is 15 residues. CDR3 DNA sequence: TGTGCCATCGGTCCGGCGGGAGGTATTGGGTATGAGCAGTTCTTC. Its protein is CAIGPAGGIGYEQFF.

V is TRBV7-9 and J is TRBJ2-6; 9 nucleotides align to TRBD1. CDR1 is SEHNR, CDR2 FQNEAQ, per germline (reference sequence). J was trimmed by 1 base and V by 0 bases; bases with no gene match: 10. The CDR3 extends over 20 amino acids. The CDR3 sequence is CASSLALGQGRGSGANVLTF. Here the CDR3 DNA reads TGTGCCAGCAGCTTAGCGCTAGGACAGGGGAGAGGTTCTGGGGCCAACGTCCTGACTTTC.